This section outlines one T cell receptor beta chain sequence together with its context. The antigen it recognizes is unknown. The sample holds no much larger clone one base away, and base qualities are not on file. Stable Graves' hyperthyroidism was defined as no progression to ophthalmopathy during 18 months of follow-up. Hyperthyroidism patients were newly diagnosed, with disease duration under 2 months, and aged 18 to 65 years. Patients with uncontrolled infections, other autoimmune diseases, pregnancy or lactation were excluded. Diagnoses were established on the basis of clinical symptoms, serum thyroxine and TRAb, thyroid ultrasound, and orbital computed tomography. Total RNA was extracted with Trizol reagent, and quality was checked on an Agilent 2100 Bioanalyzer. The sample originates from a study of T cells in Graves' hyperthyroidism and ophthalmopathy (dated by TCRdb to the late 2010s). Context from the whole study: To identify distinguishing TCR V-J signatures, a discovery cohort of around 100 patients was used, comprising some 45 with Graves' ophthalmopathy and about 59 with stable Graves' hyperthyroidism. Whether ophthalmopathy could be predicted prospectively was tested in an independent validation cohort made up of under 20 hyperthyroidism patients plus 17 patients who later progressed to ophthalmopathy. Thyroid tissue and blood T-cell repertoires from six Graves' hyperthyroidism patients were also compared in the study. For training and testing, the 110 or so patients in the discovery cohort were randomly divided in a 7:3 ratio. The paper reports TCR Vbeta CDR3 sequencing of over 120 peripheral blood samples: approximately 41 ophthalmopathy, fewer than 80 hyperthyroidism and around 17 progressor patients. Following sampling, methimazole starting at 30 mg daily was given to hyperthyroidism patients, and high-dose intravenous methylprednisolone was given to ophthalmopathy patients. Study-level results and caveats: Most expanded thyroid clonotypes (frequency above 0.001) were also detected in blood, suggesting blood repertoires may reflect thyroid immune responses. No statistical method was used to set the sample size in advance, and investigators knew the group allocation. In validation, progression to ophthalmopathy was predicted by the model with more than 65% sensitivity and around 75% specificity, a median of roughly six months before onset. In cross-validation, a model built on a 13 V-J signature told ophthalmopathy apart from stable hyperthyroidism with less than 90% sensitivity and approximately 81% specificity, and in testing the same model reached 80%/75%.

Spanning cysteine to phenylalanine, the CDR3 consists of 14 amino acids. Just CDR3 DNA is preserved here, 42 bases in frame from base 1. V and J lose 3 bases and 14 bases, and a span of 23 bases separates them. CDR1 and CDR2, looked up from the germline V gene (reference sequence), are DFQATT and SNEGSKA. The TCR beta CDR3 regions were amplified from RNA transcripts. The first round of RT-PCR for the TCR CDR3 was performed with the HTBI primer set and the Qiagen OneStep RT-PCR kit. A second multiplex PCR round built the libraries, followed by size selection and purification. The libraries were sequenced on an Illumina HiSeq2000 using paired-end 100 bp reads. The original methods were these. SOAPnuke was used to process the raw data, throwing out any read that contained adapters or uncalled bases, had a mean Phred below 15, or lacked an exact constant-primer or identifier match. High-quality paired reads were merged using COPE v1.2.5, and each unique nucleotide sequence was defined as a clonotype. Clonotypes were aligned to IMGT TRBV, TRBD and TRBJ reference segments using MiTCR v1.1. Only V-J combinations with frequency above 0.0001, covering roughly 99% of repertoires, were analysed. The TCS score was defined as the ratio of F50 (clonal expansion) to E x V (chaos), calculated using BLOSUM62-based TCRdist between CDR3 peptides within each V-J. Welch's t-statistics and random forest reduced roughly 530 V-J features to 13, which were used in a naive Bayes classifier (R e1071). Thyroid-blood repertoire similarity was quantified with the Morisita-Horn index. TCRdb reprocessing: public reads trimmed at Q25 with fastp, clones called with MiXCR, in-frame beta chains kept. Rows are combined by CDR3 protein, so each entry shows the most common genes and DNA. Clone size and V and J calls follow TCRdb, not the original study. This sample holds a few hundred thousand distinct CDR3 sequences; roughly 50% were observed only once. More than 7.5% of the sample belongs to the ten largest clones.

This chain joins TRBV20-1 to TRBJ1-5, with no confidently assigned D gene. This sequence originates from a woman aged 18-29 years with Graves' hyperthyroidism. The sequenced sample was peripheral blood or thyroid tissue (not recorded which). The sequenced DNA is TGCAGTGCTAGGTGGGGAAGCGGGTACTCCTACGAGCATTTT. It is translated as CSARWGSGYSYEHF.